The 26 T cell receptor beta chains reported below all come from one sample, sequenced in a study of CD8+ T cells in alopecia areata. RNA extraction was followed by reverse transcription into cDNA, which acted as the sequencing template. The data were produced by immunoSEQ multiplex PCR, yet TCRdb's version contains in-frame clones alone and is incomplete. Of more than 150,000 clones listed, under 60% are singletons. Sequenced here: CD8+ T cells sorted from blood, sampled at week 0. These receptors all stem from a human donor with alopecia areata.

The gene calls are TRBV15 and TRBJ2-2; D is possibly TRBD1 (5 bases). V was cut by 1 base and J by 2 bases, with 11 bases left in between. Germline V lookup: CDR1 LNHNV, CDR2 YYDKDF (reference sequence). The CDR3 is 16 amino acids. CDR3: CATSRGRQRNTGELFF. CDR3 in DNA: TGTGCCACCAGCAGAGGTAGACAGAGAAACACCGGGGAGCTGTTTTTT.

The chain employs TRBV6-1 and TRBJ1-1, with a possible D match to TRBD1 (5 bases). The germline V gene has CDR1 MNHNS and CDR2 SASEGT. The V end lost 6 bases, the J end lost 1 base, and 12 bases lay between the germline ends. The CDR3 spans 14 residues. Written as DNA, the CDR3 is TGTGCCAGCAGCTACGGGACGGCGAACACTGAAGCTTTCTTT. This sequence encodes CASSYGTANTEAFF.

The chain has TRBV10-3 and TRBJ2-2; D is perhaps TRBD2 (5 bases). V shed 7 bases and J shed 2 bases, with 5 bases lying between them. There are 12 residues in the CDR3. Germline V gene data show CDR1 as ENHRY and CDR2 as SYGVKD. CDR3 in DNA: TGTGCCATCACTAGCAACACCGGGGAGCTGTTTTTT. It yields the protein CAITSNTGELFF.

This clone has only a few counts. The chain links TRBV14 to TRBJ2-7; D unresolved. CDR3 length: 12 residues. Trimming shortened V by 3 bases and J by 6 bases, and 9 bases separated the two germline ends. Germline V CDR1 and CDR2: SGHDN, FVKESK. CDR3 coding DNA: TGTGCCAGCAGCCAGGCGACGTTCGAGCAGTACTTC. Its protein is CASSQATFEQYF.

The chain links TRBV10-2 to TRBJ2-7, with 7 bases lining up with TRBD1. Germline lookup yields CDR1 WSHSY and CDR2 SAAADI. CDR3 size: 15 residues. J was trimmed by 0 bases and V by 3 bases; bases with no gene match: 5. This CDR3 reads CASSDSRGYSYEQYF. For the CDR3, the DNA is TGCGCCAGCAGTGACTCCAGGGGGTACTCCTACGAGCAGTACTTC.

This clone has more than one count but fewer than ten. The chain carries TRBV29-1 and TRBJ2-3; 7 positions match TRBD2. This CDR3 has 15 amino acids. Unmatched junction bases numbered 9, after V lost 6 bases and J lost 0 bases. The germline V gene encodes CDR1 SQVTM and CDR2 ANQGSEA. CDR3 bases: TGCAGCGTGTCGTTAGCGGGTCTTAGCACAGATACGCAGTATTTT. Residues: CSVSLAGLSTDTQYF.

This clone showed up just a few times. This sequence joins TRBV2 and TRBJ2-7, with TRBD2 matching 11 bases. Germline CDR1 is SNHLY and CDR2 is FYNNEI. The V gene end was trimmed by 5 bases and the J gene end by 3 bases; junction bases not matched to a gene: 3. CDR3 size: 14 residues. The chain's CDR3 is CASSHGLAGYEQYF. In DNA, the CDR3 is TGTGCCAGCAGTCACGGACTAGCGGGCTACGAGCAGTACTTC.

The genes are TRBV2 and TRBJ2-1; a weak D match, TRBD1 (5 bases). Germline V gene data show CDR1 as SNHLY and CDR2 as FYNNEI. V was cut by 5 bases and J by 7 bases, with 21 bases left in between. This CDR3 comprises 16 residues. This chain's CDR3 is CASSSPGHGMGNEQFF. In DNA form, the CDR3 reads TGTGCCAGCAGTTCCCCCGGACACGGTATGGGGAATGAGCAGTTCTTC.

The table lists this clone with a few counts. The chain uses TRBV2 and TRBJ1-1; D call uncertain. The CDR3 loop spans 13 amino acids. CDR1 SNHLY and CDR2 FYNNEI come from the germline V gene. The ends were cut back, 1 base at V and 6 bases at J, with 9 bases in the middle. The CDR3 sequence is CASSEGYGAEAFF. The CDR3 DNA is TGTGCCAGCAGTGAAGGTTACGGCGCTGAAGCTTTCTTT.

The chain couples TRBV13 to TRBJ2-7; D might be TRBD1 (6 bases). Trimming pared 5 bases from V and 0 bases from J, leaving 23 bases between. Germline V lookup: CDR1 PRHDT, CDR2 FYEKMQ (reference sequence). The CDR3 is 18 residues long. The CDR3 loop is CASSPSKLGATSSYEQYF. The CDR3 DNA is TGTGCCAGCAGCCCATCGAAACTGGGGGCTACTTCCTCCTACGAGCAGTACTTC. Using reference TRBV13 and TRBJ2-7 for the parts outside the CDR3, the full variable domain is AAGVIQSPRHLIKEKRETATLKCYPIPRHDTVYWYQQGPGQDPQFLISFYEKMQSDKGSIPDRFSAQQFSDYHSELNMSSLELGDSALYFCASSPSKLGATSSYEQYFGPGTRLTVT.

This clone was recorded a few times. V usage is TRBV6-6 and J usage is TRBJ2-1; unclear D gene. Germline V gene lookup returns CDR1 MNHNY and CDR2 SVGAGI (reference sequence). V lost 6 bases, J lost 8 bases, and 14 bases lay in between. The CDR3 has 13 residues. CDR3 protein: CASRHLTFDEQFF. The CDR3 bases are TGTGCCAGCAGGCACCTCACATTTGATGAGCAGTTCTTC.

The rearrangement joins TRBV19 to TRBJ1-6; D possibly corresponds to TRBD1 (6 bases). Germline CDR1 is LNHDA and CDR2 is SQIVND (reference sequence). Between the trimmed V and J ends, which lost 3 bases and 12 bases, there was a span of 12 bases. The CDR3 totals 13 residues. The CDR3 reads CASSINREEPLHF. CDR3 bases: TGTGCCAGTAGTATCAACAGGGAGGAACCCCTCCACTTT.

This chain uses TRBV6-5 with TRBJ2-7, with a tentative D call TRBD2 (7 bases). V was trimmed by 7 bases and J by 4 bases, leaving 14 bases between them. CDR1 and CDR2 (germline): MNHEY, SVGAGI. This CDR3 comprises 13 residues. In DNA, the CDR3 is TGTGCCAGCATGGGGGGGCTCGGGTACGAGCAGTACTTC. It is translated as CASMGGLGYEQYF.

The V call is TRBV30, the J call TRBJ1-1; D is undetermined. V lost 3 bases, J lost 1 base, and 6 bases lay in between. The CDR3 consists of 12 residues. Germline V gene lookup returns CDR1 GTSNPN and CDR2 SVGIG (reference sequence). This CDR3 is CAWRPGNTEAFF. For the CDR3, the DNA is TGTGCCTGGAGACCGGGGAACACTGAAGCTTTCTTT.

This rearrangement joins TRBV9 to TRBJ2-2; 8 nucleotides line up with TRBD1. The germline gives CDR1 SGDLS, CDR2 YYNGEE. V lost 8 bases to trimming and J lost 2 bases; unmatched junction nucleotides: 8. The CDR3 spans 15 residues. The CDR3 nucleotides are TGTGCCAGTAGGACTGGACAGGGAAACACCGGGGAGCTGTTTTTT. Translation: CASRTGQGNTGELFF.

A note on this clone: Additional DNA sequences in this sample encode the identical CDR3. This chain joins TRBV27 and TRBJ1-1; D is perhaps TRBD1 (6 bases). Germline CDR1 and CDR2: MNHEY and SMNVEV (reference sequence). This CDR3 has 13 amino acids. V was cut by 0 bases and J by 8 bases, with 10 bases left in between. The CDR3 coding sequence is TGTGCCAGCAGTTTATCGAGGGGGACAGAAGCTTTCTTT. Translating gives CASSLSRGTEAFF.

This chain joins TRBV7-2 and TRBJ2-6; D is ambiguous. The CDR3 is 15 amino acids. Germline values: CDR1 SGHTA, CDR2 FQGNSA. The V and J ends lost 8 bases and 0 bases respectively, with 11 bases between them. The DNA for the CDR3 is TGTGCCAGCCCCTTACTTGGCTCTGGGGCCAACGTCCTGACTTTC. It encodes CASPLLGSGANVLTF.

The chain is built from TRBV25-1 and TRBJ1-1; the D is unclear. CDR1 and CDR2 (germline): MGHDK, SYGVNS. CDR3 size: 14 residues. Trimming took 3 bases from V and 0 from J, leaving 8 bases between them. Written as DNA, the CDR3 is TGTGCCAGCAGTGATATGGGGATGAACACTGAAGCTTTCTTT. Translating it yields CASSDMGMNTEAFF.

The chain has TRBV11-2 and TRBJ2-7; tentative D call: TRBD1 (5 bases). Germline values: CDR1 SGHAT, CDR2 FQNNGV. The germline V and J ends were trimmed by 1 base and 2 bases, with 12 bases remaining between them. CDR3 length equals 15 residues. Here the CDR3 DNA reads TGTGCCAGCAGCTTAGCCCAGGGAAACCCCTACGAGCAGTACTTC. Its translation: CASSLAQGNPYEQYF.

The V and J genes are TRBV7-9 and TRBJ2-6; TRBD1 agrees at 9 bases. Germline V CDR1 and CDR2: SEHNR, FQNEAQ (reference sequence). V was pared by 6 bases and J by 2 bases, with 5 bases of the junction left unmatched. The CDR3 has 16 residues. The CDR3 here is CASSGGQGAGANVLTF. The DNA of the CDR3 is TGTGCCAGCAGTGGGGGACAGGGAGCTGGGGCCAACGTCCTGACTTTC. The full variable domain, in which reference TRBV7-9 and TRBJ2-6 provide the parts outside the CDR3, is DTGVSQNPRHKITKRGQNVTFRCDPISEHNRLYWYRQTLGQGPEFLTYFQNEAQLEKSRLLSDRFSAERPKGSFSTLEIQRTEQGDSAMYLCASSGGQGAGANVLTFGAGSRLTVL.

The chain joins TRBV6-6 to TRBJ1-1, with D possibly matching TRBD1 (5 bases). There are 13 residues in the CDR3. Germline loops: CDR1 MNHNY, CDR2 SVGAGI (reference sequence). Trimming took off 2 bases at V and 2 bases at J, with 6 bases between the two ends. The CDR3 DNA follows: TGTGCCAGCAGTTACGGGGGAAACACTGAAGCTTTCTTT. It specifies CASSYGGNTEAFF.

In its sample, this clone was seen a few times. The chain is built from TRBV7-2 and TRBJ2-1; 13 bases line up with TRBD2. The CDR3 contains 15 residues. V shed 6 bases, J shed 6 bases, and the junction held 5 bases outside the gene matches. Germline V lookup: CDR1 SGHTA, CDR2 FQGNSA. CDR3 nucleotide sequence: TGTGCCAGCAGGCTAACTAGCGGGGGGGTCAATGAGCAGTTCTTC. Protein: CASRLTSGGVNEQFF.

This clone turned up a few times. J is TRBJ2-7 and V is TRBV13; TRBD1 matches at 7 bases. The V segment lost 5 bases and the J segment 4 bases; nucleotides outside the gene matches: 2. Looked up from germline, CDR1 is PRHDT and CDR2 is FYEKMQ (reference sequence). The CDR3 covers 12 residues. This CDR3 is CASSEGQYEQYF. In nucleotides, the CDR3 is TGTGCCAGCAGCGAGGGACAGTACGAGCAGTACTTC.

The chain has TRBV2 and TRBJ1-5; TRBD1 is a possible D gene (6 bases). The V and J ends lost 4 bases and 3 bases respectively, with 7 bases between them. The CDR3 is made up of 13 amino acids. CDR1 and CDR2 (germline): SNHLY, FYNNEI. CDR3 amino acids: CASSGQDNQPQHF. CDR3 bases: TGTGCCAGCAGTGGACAGGACAATCAGCCCCAGCATTTT. Filled out from reference TRBV2 and TRBJ1-5, the complete variable domain reads EPEVTQTPSHQVTQMGQEVILRCVPISNHLYFYWYRQILGQKVEFLVSFYNNEISEKSEIFDDQFSVERPDGSNFTLKIRSTKLEDSAMYFCASSGQDNQPQHFGDGTRLSIL.

The V call is TRBV7-9, the J call TRBJ2-2; no definite D call. CDR1 and CDR2 from the germline V gene are SEHNR and FQNEAQ (reference sequence). V was trimmed by 1 base and J by 0 bases, leaving 3 bases between them. CDR3 length: 14 amino acids. The CDR3 loop reads CASSLGTNTGELFF. In DNA form, the CDR3 reads TGTGCCAGCAGCTTAGGAACGAACACCGGGGAGCTGTTTTTT.

This clone was counted only a few times. At the DNA level, this CDR3 is encoded by other sequences in the same sample as well. The V and J genes are TRBV30 and TRBJ1-1; D is unresolved. The V end was cut by 2 bases, the J end by 0 bases, with 1 base between. The CDR3 covers 11 residues. Per the germline V gene, CDR1 is GTSNPN and CDR2 is SVGIG (reference sequence). CDR3 residues: CAWSLNTEAFF. CDR3 bases: TGTGCCTGGAGTTTGAACACTGAAGCTTTCTTT.